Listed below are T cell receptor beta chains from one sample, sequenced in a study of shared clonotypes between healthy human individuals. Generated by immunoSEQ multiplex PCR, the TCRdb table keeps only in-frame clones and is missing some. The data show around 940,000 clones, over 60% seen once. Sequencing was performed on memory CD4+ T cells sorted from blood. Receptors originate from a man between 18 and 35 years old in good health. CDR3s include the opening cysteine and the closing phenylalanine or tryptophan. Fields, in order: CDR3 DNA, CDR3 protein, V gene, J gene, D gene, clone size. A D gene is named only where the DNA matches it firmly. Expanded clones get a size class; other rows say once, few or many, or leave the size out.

TGTGCCAGCAGCTTTAGCGGGTCCTCCTACGAGCAGTACTTC	CASSFSGSSYEQYF	TRBV7-9	TRBJ2-7	TRBD2	.
TGTGCCAGCCAAACTTCGGGGACAGCTAACTATGGCTACACCTTC	CASQTSGTANYGYTF	TRBV19	TRBJ1-2	TRBD1	.
TGTGCCAGCAGTTTGTTGGACGGAAATTTGAACACTGAAGCTTTCTTT	CASSLLDGNLNTEAFF	TRBV28	TRBJ1-1	.	few
TGTGCCAGCAGTGAGGCCGTAAGGGGGCAGTTCTTC	CASSEAVRGQFF	TRBV6-6	TRBJ2-1	.	.
TGTGCCAGCAGTATGACTAGCAACTACAATGAGCAGTTCTTC	CASSMTSNYNEQFF	TRBV2	TRBJ2-1	TRBD2	.
TGTGCCAGCAGCTTAGACCCCGTGTCGTGGGGGCGGTTGAACACCGGGGAGCTGTTTTTT	CASSLDPVSWGRLNTGELFF	TRBV11-2	TRBJ2-2	.	.
TGTGCCAGCAGCCCTCATGTTGAGACCCAGTACTTC	CASSPHVETQYF	TRBV7-2	TRBJ2-5	.	.
TGCGCCAGCAGCTTCACAGGGGGAAGGAGCTCCTACGAGCAGTACTTC	CASSFTGGRSSYEQYF	TRBV5-1	TRBJ2-7	TRBD1	.
TGTGCCAGCTCGCCGACAGCAACTAATGAAAAACTGTTTTTT	CASSPTATNEKLFF	TRBV18	TRBJ1-4	.	.
TGTGCCAGCAGCCCCGCGGGACTGGCTATCGATGAGCAGTTCTTC	CASSPAGLAIDEQFF	TRBV11-2	TRBJ2-1	.	.
TGTGCCAGCAGCCATCCGGGACAGACCCCCCGGGATGGCTACACCTTC	CASSHPGQTPRDGYTF	TRBV7-9	TRBJ1-2	TRBD1	.
TGCGCCAGCAGCCAAGATTTCGGGGTAAACACTGAAGCTTTCTTT	CASSQDFGVNTEAFF	TRBV4-3	TRBJ1-1	.	.
TGTGCCAGCAGTTACTCATCCGGGACAGGGCAAGAGACCCAGTACTTC	CASSYSSGTGQETQYF	TRBV6-5	TRBJ2-5	TRBD1	.
TGTGCCAGCTCACCTTACCTAGCGGGGGGACCAGATACGCAGTATTTT	CASSPYLAGGPDTQYF	TRBV18	TRBJ2-3	TRBD2	.
TGTGCCAGCAGCTCCGGGACAGGTAATAGCAATCAGCCCCAGCATTTT	CASSSGTGNSNQPQHF	TRBV5-6	TRBJ1-5	TRBD1	.
TGTGCCAGCGCCTTAGGACAGGGAGTAACTGAAGCTTTCTTT	CASALGQGVTEAFF	TRBV28	TRBJ1-1	TRBD1	.
TGTGCCAGCTCCCCGGGACTAGGCACAGATACGCAGTATTTT	CASSPGLGTDTQYF	TRBV18	TRBJ2-3	TRBD2	.
TGTGCCAGCAGCGCCGGACTACCGACAGATACGCAGTATTTT	CASSAGLPTDTQYF	TRBV9	TRBJ2-3	.	.
TGTGCCAGCAGCTTAAGTCGGTACAATGAGCAGTTCTTC	CASSLSRYNEQFF	TRBV7-6	TRBJ2-1	.	.
TGTGCCTGGACGGCAAGGGGCGGCGAAAAACTGTTTTTT	CAWTARGGEKLFF	TRBV30	TRBJ1-4	.	.
TGTGCCTGGAGTGTTGGGACAGGGGCGCGGGAGACCCAGTACTTC	CAWSVGTGARETQYF	TRBV30	TRBJ2-5	TRBD1	.
TGTGCCGGTGGGCAGCTCGAGCAGTACTTC	CAGGQLEQYF	TRBV30	TRBJ2-7	.	.
TGTGCCAGCAGCTTGGTCCAGGGGGCGAGTGAGCAGTTCTTC	CASSLVQGASEQFF	TRBV5-6	TRBJ2-1	TRBD1	.
TGCAGCGTTGGGACTAGCGGAAACTACGAGCAGTACTTC	CSVGTSGNYEQYF	TRBV29-1	TRBJ2-7	TRBD2	.
TGTGCCAGCAGCCAACGGGCTAGCGGGGGACCTTACAATGAGCAGTTCTTC	CASSQRASGGPYNEQFF	TRBV4-2	TRBJ2-1	TRBD2	.
TGTGCCAGCAGCGGGCGGGACAACATCTCTGGGGCCAACGTCCTGACTTTC	CASSGRDNISGANVLTF	TRBV7-9	TRBJ2-6	.	.